Listed here are 29 T cell receptor beta chains from one sample, sequenced in a study of shared clonotypes between healthy human individuals. The assay was immunoSEQ multiplex PCR, and TCRdb's table has in-frame clones only and misses some. The sample lists a few million clones, 85% to 95% occurring once. Naive CD8 isolation took CD45RO-negative cells positively selected for CCR7 and excluded terminally differentiated effector memory CD45RA+ cells. The specimen sequenced was naive CD8+ T cells from PBMCs. Receptor source: a man between 18 and 29 years old in good health. Some clones in this sample may be carry-over from other donors' samples.

A few counts support this clone. The chain couples TRBV28 to TRBJ1-2, with D possibly being TRBD1 (5 bases). Trimming stripped 5 bases from V and 2 bases from J, with 15 bases between. Germline V gives CDR1 MDHEN, CDR2 SYDVKM. The CDR3 totals 15 residues. The CDR3 sequence is CASSGLGLRNYGYTF. The CDR3 DNA follows: TGTGCCAGCAGTGGGTTGGGGCTCAGGAACTATGGCTACACCTTC.

The chain carries TRBV7-9 and TRBJ1-1; D is unclear. The CDR3 has 14 amino acids. Germline assignment: CDR1 SEHNR and CDR2 FQNEAQ (reference sequence). Deletions cut 5 bases from V and 3 bases from J, with 13 bases between. This CDR3 is CASSTNPEDTEAFF. CDR3 DNA sequence: TGTGCCAGCAGCACCAACCCGGAGGACACTGAAGCTTTCTTT. Filled out from reference TRBV7-9 and TRBJ1-1, the complete variable domain reads DTGVSQNPRHKITKRGQNVTFRCDPISEHNRLYWYRQTLGQGPEFLTYFQNEAQLEKSRLLSDRFSAERPKGSFSTLEIQRTEQGDSAMYLCASSTNPEDTEAFFGQGTRLTVV.

The chain employs TRBV6-1 and TRBJ2-3; TRBD2 matches at 12 bases. After removal of 4 bases from V and 3 bases from J, the junction contained 8 bases not matched to a gene. This CDR3 contains 17 residues. In germline, CDR1 is MNHNS, CDR2 SASEGT. CDR3 DNA sequence: TGTGCCAGCAGTGGGGGCGTCGGACTAGCGGGGACAGATACGCAGTATTTT. Its protein product is CASSGGVGLAGTDTQYF.

This rearrangement joins TRBV19 to TRBJ1-5; 9 nucleotides match TRBD1. From germline, CDR1 is LNHDA and CDR2 SQIVND (reference sequence). The CDR3 covers 15 residues. With 1 base clipped from V and 6 bases from J, the junction kept 4 bases outside the gene matches. The CDR3 spells CASSIGQGVGQPQHF. The CDR3 nucleotides read TGTGCCAGTAGTATAGGACAGGGGGTAGGTCAGCCCCAGCATTTT.

A remark on this clone: Different DNA sequences within this sample yield the same CDR3. This chain joins TRBV11-2 and TRBJ2-7, with D possibly TRBD1 on 7 matching bases. The V gene lost 1 base and the J gene lost 3 bases, with 13 bases spanning the gap. The germline V gene has CDR1 SGHAT and CDR2 FQNNGV. The CDR3 is 15 residues long. As DNA, the CDR3 is TGTGCCAGCAGCTTAGGGGCAGGGGGGCACTACGAGCAGTACTTC. The encoded protein is CASSLGAGGHYEQYF.

The chain has TRBV9 and TRBJ1-3, with 9 bases matching TRBD1. With 5 bases clipped from V and 3 bases from J, the junction kept 9 bases outside the gene matches. Per germline, CDR1 SGDLS and CDR2 YYNGEE. The CDR3 is 16 amino acids. CDR3 sequence: CASSDDRGSLGNTIYF. Here the CDR3 DNA reads TGTGCCAGCAGTGACGACAGGGGGTCCCTTGGAAACACCATATATTTT.

The genes are TRBV7-2 and TRBJ2-2; D remains ambiguous. The CDR3 loop spans 15 amino acids. Germline CDR1 SGHTA, CDR2 FQGNSA. V was shortened by 6 bases and J by 0 bases, with 11 bases between the two germline ends. DNA of the CDR3: TGTGCCAGCAGACTTGCTTCAGCGAACACCGGGGAGCTGTTTTTT. This translates into CASRLASANTGELFF.

This clone was counted a single time. The chain has TRBV10-3 and TRBJ2-7; D is tentatively TRBD1 or TRBD2 (5 bases each). V shed 4 bases and J shed 5 bases, with 15 bases lying between them. Germline loops: CDR1 ENHRY, CDR2 SYGVKD. The CDR3 runs to 14 residues. The CDR3 coding sequence is TGTGCCATCAGTGGGGGACGGCCCCCCGACGAGCAGTACTTC. It is translated as CAISGGRPPDEQYF.

The rearrangement uses TRBV19 and TRBJ1-1; TRBD1 matches 8 bases. The germline CDR1 and CDR2 sequences are LNHDA and SQIVND (reference sequence). J was trimmed by 1 base and V by 6 bases; bases with no gene match: 1. The CDR3 runs to 13 residues. The CDR3 region is CASRGTGNTEAFF. CDR3 DNA sequence: TGTGCCAGTAGGGGGACAGGGAACACTGAAGCTTTCTTT.

J is TRBJ1-5 and V is TRBV28; D is undetermined. The germline CDR1 and CDR2 sequences are MDHEN and SYDVKM. The V gene lost 8 bases and the J gene lost 3 bases, with 20 bases spanning the gap. The length of the CDR3 is 16 residues. CDR3 sequence (DNA): TGTGCCAGCCGAACTACGGAAGGGCACCTCAATCAGCCCCAGCATTTT. Translation gives CASRTTEGHLNQPQHF.

The chain is built from TRBV2 and TRBJ1-1, with D unresolved. The ends were cut back, 3 bases at V and 3 bases at J, with 2 bases in the middle. CDR1 is SNHLY and CDR2 is FYNNEI in the germline V gene. This CDR3 comprises 11 residues. The CDR3 protein is CASSDDTEAFF. The CDR3 nucleotides read TGTGCCAGCAGTGATGACACTGAAGCTTTCTTT. Full variable domain (missing parts from reference TRBV2 and TRBJ1-1): EPEVTQTPSHQVTQMGQEVILRCVPISNHLYFYWYRQILGQKVEFLVSFYNNEISEKSEIFDDQFSVERPDGSNFTLKIRSTKLEDSAMYFCASSDDTEAFFGQGTRLTVV.

The chain has TRBV25-1 and TRBJ2-2; TRBD2 matches 8 bases. The CDR3 length is 15 residues. Germline CDR1 is MGHDK and CDR2 is SYGVNS. V dropped 4 bases and J dropped 1; count of bases not matched to a gene: 2. CDR3 region: CASSAREVNTGELFF. The CDR3, as DNA: TGTGCCAGCAGTGCGCGGGAGGTGAACACCGGGGAGCTGTTTTTT.

The chain employs TRBV7-9 and TRBJ2-3, with 9 bases fitting TRBD2. Germline CDR1 and CDR2: SEHNR and FQNEAQ (reference sequence). V shed 7 bases and J 1 base; nucleotides not matched to a gene: 6. The CDR3 contains 15 residues. The CDR3 region is CASIVTSGGTDTQYF. The CDR3 region has the DNA TGTGCCAGCATCGTGACTAGCGGAGGCACAGATACGCAGTATTTT.

This sequence joins TRBV27 and TRBJ2-1; the D gene is possibly TRBD2 (6 bases). The CDR3 runs to 15 residues. The V gene lost 5 bases and the J gene lost 4 bases, with 15 bases spanning the gap. The V gene's germline CDR1 is MNHEY and CDR2 SMNVEV (reference sequence). CDR3 amino acids: CASSPPGGGYNEQFF. Here the CDR3 DNA reads TGTGCCAGCAGTCCTCCCGGGGGAGGTTACAATGAGCAGTTCTTC.

V is TRBV29-1 and J is TRBJ1-1; TRBD1 agrees at 7 bases. The V segment lost 8 bases and the J segment 3 bases; nucleotides outside the gene matches: 3. Germline V CDR1 and CDR2: SQVTM, ANQGSEA. The CDR3 spans 11 residues. The CDR3 coding sequence is TGCAGCACAAGGGGGCACACTGAAGCTTTCTTT. This gives the protein CSTRGHTEAFF. The whole variable domain, remainder taken from reference TRBV29-1 and TRBJ1-1, is SAVISQKPSRDICQRGTSLTIQCQVDSQVTMMFWYRQQPGQSLTLIATANQGSEATYESGFVIDKFPISRPNLTFSTLTVSNMSPEDSSIYLCSTRGHTEAFFGQGTRLTVV.

This chain joins TRBV2 and TRBJ1-1; no firm D call. V was cut by 2 bases and J by 10 bases, with 32 bases left in between. The CDR3 runs 19 residues. CDR1 is SNHLY, CDR2 FYNNEI, per germline. CDR3 sequence: CASSELWTNPRFEAFVAFF. As DNA, the CDR3 is TGTGCCAGCAGTGAACTGTGGACCAACCCCCGTTTTGAGGCGTTTGTAGCTTTCTTT.

J is TRBJ2-1 and V is TRBV19; weak D call: TRBD2 (5 bases). In germline, CDR1 is LNHDA, CDR2 SQIVND (reference sequence). V lost 10 bases and J 4 bases, leaving 20 bases between the germline ends. This CDR3 has 15 amino acids. The CDR3 protein is CATRFGSPLYNEQFF. In DNA form, the CDR3 reads TGTGCCACTAGGTTTGGGAGTCCCCTGTACAATGAGCAGTTCTTC.

This CDR3 reads CASSNRADTGELFF. In DNA, the CDR3 is TGTGCCAGCAGCAATCGGGCCGACACCGGGGAGCTGTTTTTT. This chain joins TRBV21-1 and TRBJ2-2. TRBV21-1 is designated a pseudogene. CDR3 length equals 14 residues.

V is TRBV5-1 and J is TRBJ1-2; TRBD1 might be the D (5 bases). Germline V gene lookup returns CDR1 SGHRS and CDR2 YFSETQ. The CDR3 consists of 12 residues. The V and J ends lost 0 bases and 12 bases respectively, with 12 bases between them. The CDR3 DNA is TGCGCCAGCAGCTTGGCCGGGGGGACCGACACCTTC. As protein: CASSLAGGTDTF.

This clone appeared once. The rearrangement joins TRBV7-3 to TRBJ2-2; unclear D gene. The V and J ends lost 5 bases and 4 bases respectively, with 11 bases between them. Germline lookup yields CDR1 SGHTA and CDR2 FQGTGA. The CDR3 consists of 14 residues. CDR3 residues: CASSPRLPTGELFF. CDR3 in DNA: TGTGCCAGCAGCCCACGCTTACCCACCGGGGAGCTGTTTTTT.

This rearrangement joins TRBV5-1 to TRBJ2-3; possibly TRBD2 for D (5 bases). The CDR3 is 14 amino acids. Trimming removed 1 base from V and 3 bases from J, with 9 bases in between. The germline V gene has CDR1 SGHRS and CDR2 YFSETQ. CDR3 DNA: TGCGCCAGCAGCTTGTTGAGCGGAACAGATACGCAGTATTTT. Translated, it gives CASSLLSGTDTQYF.

This chain uses TRBV4-1 with TRBJ2-2; D ambiguous. Germline assignment: CDR1 MGHRA and CDR2 YSYEKL. This CDR3 has 18 residues. Trimming shortened V by 0 bases and J by 6 bases, and 20 bases separated the two germline ends. The CDR3 coding sequence is TGCGCCAGCAGCCAAGATCGGAGACGTTCGTTCTCCGCCGGGGAGCTGTTTTTT. Residues: CASSQDRRRSFSAGELFF.

V gene TRBV7-9 combines with J gene TRBJ1-3; possible D gene TRBD1, 6 bases. Per germline, CDR1 SEHNR and CDR2 FQNEAQ (reference sequence). The V end was cut by 5 bases, the J end by 0 bases, with 14 bases between. The CDR3 has 16 amino acids. The CDR3 DNA reads as TGTGCCAGCAGCGACAAACAGGGAGTCTCTGGAAACACCATATATTTT. This translates into CASSDKQGVSGNTIYF.

The CDR3 nucleotides are TGTGCCAGCAGCTTTTCCCCGGTAGGAGGGACTAGCACAGATACGCAGTATTTT. This translates into CASSFSPVGGTSTDTQYF. The V gene is TRBV7-2, the J gene TRBJ2-3, with D perhaps matching TRBD2 (6 bases). Trimming stripped 3 bases from V and 0 bases from J, with 19 bases between. Germline V gene data show CDR1 as SGHTA and CDR2 as FQGNSA. The CDR3 loop spans 18 amino acids.

The chain uses TRBV19 and TRBJ1-1, with D perhaps matching TRBD1 (5 bases). Trimming pared 2 bases from V and 4 bases from J, leaving 11 bases between. The CDR3 sequence is 14 residues long. Germline V lookup: CDR1 LNHDA, CDR2 SQIVND (reference sequence). CDR3 DNA sequence: TGTGCCAGTAGTATACCGGGGCCCTCCACTGAAGCTTTCTTT. Its translation is CASSIPGPSTEAFF.

This clone was detected only once. This chain connects TRBV29-1 to TRBJ2-1; possibly TRBD1 for D (6 bases). CDR1 and CDR2 (germline): SQVTM, ANQGSEA. Trimming took off 4 bases at V and 0 bases at J, with 10 bases between the two ends. This CDR3 is built from 14 residues. The CDR3, as DNA: TGCAGCGTTGGACAGGTCCGCTCCTACAATGAGCAGTTCTTC. It is translated as CSVGQVRSYNEQFF.

The genes are TRBV7-9 and TRBJ1-1; D is unresolved. Per the germline V gene, CDR1 is SEHNR and CDR2 is FQNEAQ (reference sequence). V lost 1 base, J lost 1 base, and 10 bases lay in between. The CDR3 is made up of 15 amino acids. The CDR3 nucleotides are TGTGCCAGCAGCTTAGGTTTGGGCGAGAACACTGAAGCTTTCTTT. Translated, it gives CASSLGLGENTEAFF.

The genes are TRBV4-1 and TRBJ1-1; possible D gene TRBD1, 5 bases. CDR1 and CDR2 from the germline V gene are MGHRA and YSYEKL. CDR3 size: 16 residues. V was clipped by 2 bases and J by 4 bases, with 17 bases between them. The CDR3 here is CASSQSGEGLGTEAFF. The CDR3 DNA reads TGCGCCAGCAGCCAATCTGGAGAGGGGCTGGGCACTGAAGCTTTCTTT.

The rearrangement joins TRBV4-1 to TRBJ1-4, with 7 nucleotides matching TRBD1. J lost 7 bases, V lost 2 bases, and 10 bases had no gene match. Germline V gene data show CDR1 as MGHRA and CDR2 as YSYEKL. There are 16 residues in the CDR3. The CDR3 region has the DNA TGCGCCAGCAGCCAAATCTCGGAGGGGGCCGGTGAAAAACTGTTTTTT. This sequence encodes CASSQISEGAGEKLFF.